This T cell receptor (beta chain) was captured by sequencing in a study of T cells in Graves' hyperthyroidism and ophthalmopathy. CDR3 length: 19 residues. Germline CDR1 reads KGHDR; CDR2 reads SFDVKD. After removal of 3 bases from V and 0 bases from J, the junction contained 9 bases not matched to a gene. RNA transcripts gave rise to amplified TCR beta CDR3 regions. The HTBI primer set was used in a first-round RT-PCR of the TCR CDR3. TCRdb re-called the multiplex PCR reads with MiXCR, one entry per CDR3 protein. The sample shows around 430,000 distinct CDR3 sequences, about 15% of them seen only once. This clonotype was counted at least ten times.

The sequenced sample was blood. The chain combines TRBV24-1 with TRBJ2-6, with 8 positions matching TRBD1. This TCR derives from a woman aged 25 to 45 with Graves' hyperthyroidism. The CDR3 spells CATSDPRQGSSSGANVLTF. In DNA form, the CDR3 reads TGTGCCACCAGTGATCCGAGACAGGGGTCCAGCTCTGGGGCCAACGTCCTGACTTTC.